The present entry profiles one T cell receptor beta chain with its context. Its target is not known. Investigators merged groups given second doses at roughly 4 or roughly 12 weeks. Libraries were prepared by immunoSEQ multiplex PCR; TCRdb keeps only in-frame clonotypes and omits some of them. The sample lists roughly 180,000 clones; roughly nine tenths were seen once. The data originate from a study of T cell responses to AZD1222 COVID-19 vaccine. The study, taken as a whole, reports: Donors, mostly white British, included more females; clonal diversity was possibly underestimated. With dominance at 160-218 and 743-854, vaccine-associated CD4 TCRs spanned spike.

Material: peripheral blood, obtained 28 days after the second AZD1222 dose. This clonotype was obtained from an adult who received the AZD1222 COVID-19 vaccine.

The CDR3 loop is CASSQGSAYNEQFF. The CDR3 DNA is TGTGCCAGCAGCCAAGGGAGTGCGTACAATGAGCAGTTCTTC. The gene calls are TRBV3-1 (or the pseudogene TRBV3-2) and TRBJ2-1; D uncertain. From germline, CDR1 is LGHDT and CDR2 YNNKEL (reference sequence). The CDR3 spans 14 residues. V was shortened by 1 base and J by 4 bases, with 8 bases between the two germline ends.